The rows below give T cell receptor beta chains drawn from one sample of a study of CD8+ T cells in alopecia areata. Libraries were prepared by immunoSEQ multiplex PCR; TCRdb keeps only in-frame clonotypes and omits some of them. The table lists roughly 130,000 clones, roughly 54% of them singletons, with roughly 4.5% in the top ten. Here the sequenced sample was CD4+ T cells sorted from blood, taken at week 0. The origin of the receptors is a human donor with alopecia areata. CDR3s include the opening cysteine and the closing phenylalanine or tryptophan. The D gene is left open where the match is weak.

v_call	d_call	j_call	cdr3_aa
TRBV21-1	-	TRBJ2-7	CAIKRMRGAFYEQYF
TRBV5-6	TRBD1	TRBJ1-2	CASSLPTGVISYYGYTF
TRBV9	-	TRBJ2-3	CASSLGSSNTDTQYF
TRBV4-3	-	TRBJ2-4	CASSQDFDFGDIQYF
TRBV6-5	TRBD1	TRBJ2-1	CASSYGTEDDEQFF
TRBV9	TRBD2	TRBJ2-1	CASSVVRAGGMDEQFF
TRBV7-9	TRBD1	TRBJ1-4	CASSPAFLQGKKLFF
TRBV19	-	TRBJ1-1	CASSSRENTEAFF
TRBV30	-	TRBJ1-5	CAWSTRGNQPQHF
TRBV27	-	TRBJ1-4	CASRYSMGRWDEKLFF
TRBV16	TRBD1	TRBJ1-2	CASSLHLLPGQSNYGYTF
TRBV5-1	-	TRBJ2-1	CASSLERAGEQFF
TRBV7-2	-	TRBJ2-7	CASSLLHSSYEQYF
TRBV4-1	-	TRBJ2-7	CASSQDWAASSYEQYF
TRBV11-1	TRBD2	TRBJ2-1	CASSLVVLAGDEQFF
TRBV7-9	-	TRBJ2-3	CASSLPGNTQYF
TRBV4-3	-	TRBJ2-7	CASSQDGGPTYEQYF
TRBV18	-	TRBJ2-5	CASSPTPGFGETQYF
TRBV5-1	TRBD1	TRBJ1-1	CASSLEAWWDRGTEAFF
TRBV2	TRBD1	TRBJ2-5	CASVQGRETQYF
TRBV7-9	TRBD1	TRBJ2-5	CASSYRQGETQYF
TRBV7-2	TRBD1	TRBJ2-6	CASSPTGGISSGANVLTF
TRBV29-1	TRBD2	TRBJ2-7	CSGRTSGYEQYF
TRBV5-1	-	TRBJ2-4	CASSSYSTTLAKNIQYF
TRBV7-2	-	TRBJ2-1	CASSDTQSRTYNEQFF
TRBV28	TRBD1	TRBJ2-5	CASSGQGRETQYF
TRBV7-8	-	TRBJ1-6	CASSSQQLGSSYNSPLHF
TRBV29-1	TRBD1	TRBJ2-5	CSVTDRGETQYF
TRBV5-1	-	TRBJ2-5	CASSLNREETQYF
TRBV5-1	-	TRBJ2-2	CASRDDGELFF
TRBV2	-	TRBJ2-2	CASSELQNTGELFF
TRBV30	-	TRBJ2-7	CAWSITGLHYEQYF
TRBV7-3	TRBD2	TRBJ2-3	CASSRASGSIDTQYF
TRBV9	-	TRBJ1-4	CASSVTADNEKLFF
TRBV9	-	TRBJ1-1	CASSVVTENTEAFF
TRBV9	TRBD2	TRBJ2-1	CASSLAGANEQFF
TRBV25-1	-	TRBJ1-6	CASSEFVGTGEGSLHF
TRBV5-1	-	TRBJ1-4	CASSLVVGDEKLFF
TRBV7-9	-	TRBJ2-7	CASSLGGSYAPQQYF
TRBV7-2	-	TRBJ2-6	CASSLQDSGANVLTF
TRBV4-3	-	TRBJ2-5	CASSQDWGARETQYF
TRBV30	-	TRBJ1-1	CAWSGSNTGGFF
TRBV7-8	TRBD2	TRBJ2-1	CASSDWAGGPNEQFF
TRBV9	-	TRBJ1-1	CASSPHGSTEAFF
TRBV6-5	-	TRBJ2-5	CASRPTSGPETQYF
TRBV6-1	TRBD2	TRBJ2-2	CASSEPGGGPGTGELFF
TRBV30	-	TRBJ1-1	CAWSWTETEAFF
TRBV5-4	TRBD1	TRBJ2-5	CASSRAPGQGFGTQYF
TRBV5-1	-	TRBJ2-3	CASSLELALTEAQYF
TRBV15	TRBD2	TRBJ2-5	CATSRDPASPGLAGGQETQYF
TRBV10-3	-	TRBJ2-7	CAISGLANEQYF
TRBV2	TRBD2	TRBJ2-7	CASRGLAGEYEQYF
TRBV7-9	TRBD1	TRBJ2-3	CASSLGTGAPDTQYF
TRBV10-3	-	TRBJ2-1	CAIGAGAGDEQFF
TRBV25-1	-	TRBJ2-3	CASSETGQPEVTDTQYF
TRBV9	-	TRBJ2-5	CASSVEGETQYF
TRBV10-3	-	TRBJ1-5	CAISENKKPQHF
TRBV7-3	TRBD1	TRBJ2-4	CASSLGDRGSLAKNIQYF
TRBV5-1	TRBD2	TRBJ2-7	CASSFQPGLEEGEQYF